These 12 T cell receptor beta chains were all obtained from the same sample, sequenced in a study of blood T cell repertoires in COVID-19. Using immunoSEQ multiplex PCR, the repertoire was profiled, and TCRdb retains in-frame clones only, with some absent. The sample records hundreds of thousands of clones, approximately 86% being singletons. The specimen sequenced was peripheral blood. The receptor source for this set is a woman in her fifties or sixties who had recovered from COVID-19.

This chain uses TRBV13 with TRBJ2-7, with 9 positions matching TRBD1. This CDR3 comprises 15 residues. The V gene's germline CDR1 is PRHDT and CDR2 FYEKMQ (reference sequence). With V trimmed by 4 bases and J by 1 base, 5 bases remained unmatched. In nucleotides, the CDR3 is TGTGCCAGCAGCTCAACCGGGACAGGGTCCTACGAGCAGTACTTC. Protein product: CASSSTGTGSYEQYF.

This chain joins TRBV7-9 and TRBJ2-1; 7 nucleotides line up with TRBD2. The CDR3 has 17 amino acids. V lost 2 bases, J lost 4 bases, and 11 bases stayed unmatched. Per the germline V gene, CDR1 is SEHNR and CDR2 is FQNEAQ (reference sequence). The chain's CDR3 is CASSLTLKAGIYNEQFF. CDR3 nucleotide sequence: TGTGCCAGCAGCTTAACCCTCAAAGCGGGGATTTACAATGAGCAGTTCTTC.

The chain links TRBV5-1 to TRBJ2-3; D is ambiguous. The germline CDR1 and CDR2 sequences are SGHRS and YFSETQ. This CDR3 has 12 residues. Deletions cut 2 bases from V and 3 bases from J, with 4 bases between. The DNA of the CDR3 is TGCGCCAGCAGCTTCAATACAGATACGCAGTATTTT. This encodes CASSFNTDTQYF.

As regards this clone: Other nucleotide sequences from this sample produce the same CDR3. The chain uses TRBV13 and TRBJ2-7; 7 nucleotides match TRBD2. J gave up 1 base and V 3 bases, and 3 bases lay outside the gene matches. The CDR3 extends over 14 amino acids. CDR1 and CDR2 (germline): PRHDT, FYEKMQ (reference sequence). The CDR3 region is CASSLGGTSYEQYF. The CDR3 region has the DNA TGTGCCAGCAGCTTGGGGGGGACTTCCTACGAGCAGTACTTC.

The genes are TRBV4-1 and TRBJ1-3; 9 nucleotides align to TRBD1. CDR1 is MGHRA and CDR2 is YSYEKL in the germline V gene. This CDR3 has 15 amino acids. With 3 bases clipped from V and 6 bases from J, the junction kept 6 bases outside the gene matches. The chain's CDR3 is CASSQGQGLENTIYF. DNA of the CDR3: TGCGCCAGCAGCCAGGGACAGGGTCTAGAAAACACCATATATTTT.

This clone appeared a few times. The rearrangement links TRBV19 to TRBJ2-1, with 7 nucleotides matching TRBD2. Per the germline V gene, CDR1 is LNHDA and CDR2 is SQIVND (reference sequence). With V trimmed by 6 bases and J by 8 bases, 7 bases remained unmatched. The CDR3 runs to 13 residues. The CDR3 region is CASRGRADYEQFF. The CDR3 DNA sequence: TGTGCCAGTAGGGGGAGGGCCGATTATGAGCAGTTCTTC.

This chain uses TRBV30 with TRBJ2-5; the D gene is possibly TRBD2 (6 bases). Deletions cut 7 bases from V and 5 bases from J, with 14 bases between. Germline V gives CDR1 GTSNPN, CDR2 SVGIG (reference sequence). This CDR3 has 12 amino acids. The CDR3 DNA follows: TGTGCCTCCACACGGGACTCGGAGACCCAGTACTTC. This encodes CASTRDSETQYF.

This sequence joins TRBV29-1 and TRBJ2-1; 8 bases map to TRBD1. The CDR3 covers 16 residues. V shed 7 bases, J shed 1 base, and the junction held 12 bases outside the gene matches. The germline V gene encodes CDR1 SQVTM and CDR2 ANQGSEA. Here the CDR3 DNA reads TGCAGCGCTGCCCACAGGGGGGACGGGTCCTACAATGAGCAGTTCTTC. It encodes CSAAHRGDGSYNEQFF.

The chain has TRBV5-4 and TRBJ2-2; 8 nucleotides match TRBD2. J gave up 7 bases and V 4 bases, and 6 bases lay outside the gene matches. Per the germline V gene, CDR1 is SGHNT and CDR2 is YYREEE (reference sequence). CDR3 size: 14 residues. The CDR3 DNA reads TGTGCCAGCAGCCCCGGACTAGCCGGCGGGGAGCTGTTTTTT. Protein sequence: CASSPGLAGGELFF.

This clone came up once. V and J are TRBV10-2 and TRBJ2-7; D is uncertain. V was pared by 4 bases and J by 1 base, with 8 bases between. The CDR3 consists of 13 residues. Per the germline V gene, CDR1 is WSHSY and CDR2 is SAAADI. Here the CDR3 DNA reads TGCGCCAGCAGTGCGACATCGTCCTACGAGCAGTACTTC. Translated: CASSATSSYEQYF.

V gene TRBV9 combines with J gene TRBJ1-2, with a possible D match to TRBD1 (6 bases). V lost 7 bases to trimming and J lost 0 bases, with 13 bases between them. This CDR3 is 14 amino acids long. The germline CDR1 and CDR2 sequences are SGDLS and YYNGEE. The CDR3 DNA reads as TGTGCCAGCGGAATGGACAGATCTAACTATGGCTACACCTTC. Protein sequence: CASGMDRSNYGYTF.

On this clone: A read error may account for a junction end that differs from germline. The V and J genes are TRBV19 and TRBJ1-1; the match to TRBD1 covers 10 bases. The germline gives CDR1 LNHDA, CDR2 SQIVND (reference sequence). The CDR3 has 12 amino acids. The CDR3 DNA reads as TGTGCCAGTAGTGTACGACAGGGGGCGAGGATTTTT. Translated, it gives CASSVRQGARIF.